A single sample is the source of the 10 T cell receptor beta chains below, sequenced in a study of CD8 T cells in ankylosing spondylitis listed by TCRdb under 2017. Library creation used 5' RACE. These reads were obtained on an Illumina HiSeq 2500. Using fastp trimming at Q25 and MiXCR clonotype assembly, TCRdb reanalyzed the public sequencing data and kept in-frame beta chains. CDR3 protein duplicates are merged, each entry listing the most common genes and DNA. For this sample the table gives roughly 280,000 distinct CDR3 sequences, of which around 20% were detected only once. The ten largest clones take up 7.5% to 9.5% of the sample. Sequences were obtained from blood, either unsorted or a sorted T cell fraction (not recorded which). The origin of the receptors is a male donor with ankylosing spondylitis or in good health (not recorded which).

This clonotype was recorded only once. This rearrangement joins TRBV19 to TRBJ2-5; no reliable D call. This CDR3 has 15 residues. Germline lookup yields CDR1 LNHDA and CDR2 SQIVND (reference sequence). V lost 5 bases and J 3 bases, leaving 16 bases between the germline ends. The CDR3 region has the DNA TGTGCCAGTAGTGCGCCCATGGATGCAAAAGAGACCCAGTACTTC. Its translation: CASSAPMDAKETQYF.

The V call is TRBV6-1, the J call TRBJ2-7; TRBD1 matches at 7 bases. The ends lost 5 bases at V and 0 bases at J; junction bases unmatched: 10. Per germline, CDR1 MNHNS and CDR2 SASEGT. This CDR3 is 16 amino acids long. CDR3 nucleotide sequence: TGTGCCAGCAGTCTTCCGGGACAGTATAGCTCCTACGAGCAGTACGTC. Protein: CASSLPGQYSSYEQYV.

Here the CDR3 DNA reads TGTGCCAGCAGTATAGGGACAGGGGGATTCTCCTACAATGAGCAGTTCTTC. It is translated as CASSIGTGGFSYNEQFF. The chain recombines TRBV25-1 with TRBJ2-1; 11 bases are shared with TRBD1. The CDR3 consists of 17 residues. With V trimmed by 5 bases and J by 0 bases, 6 bases remained unmatched. Germline CDR1 reads MGHDK; CDR2 reads SYGVNS.

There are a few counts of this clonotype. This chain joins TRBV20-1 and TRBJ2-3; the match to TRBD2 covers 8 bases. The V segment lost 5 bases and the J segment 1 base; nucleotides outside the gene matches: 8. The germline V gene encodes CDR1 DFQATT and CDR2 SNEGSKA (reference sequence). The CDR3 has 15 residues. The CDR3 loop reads CSAPRGGVGTDTQYF. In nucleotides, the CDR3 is TGCAGTGCTCCCCGGGGGGGGGTTGGCACAGATACGCAGTATTTT.

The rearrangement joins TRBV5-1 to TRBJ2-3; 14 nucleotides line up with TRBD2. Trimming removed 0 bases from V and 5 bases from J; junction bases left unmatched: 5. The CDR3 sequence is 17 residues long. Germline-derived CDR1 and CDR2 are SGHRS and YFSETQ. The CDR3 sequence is CASSLATSGRAIDTQYF. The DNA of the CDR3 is TGCGCCAGCAGCTTGGCGACTAGCGGGAGGGCCATAGATACGCAGTATTTT.

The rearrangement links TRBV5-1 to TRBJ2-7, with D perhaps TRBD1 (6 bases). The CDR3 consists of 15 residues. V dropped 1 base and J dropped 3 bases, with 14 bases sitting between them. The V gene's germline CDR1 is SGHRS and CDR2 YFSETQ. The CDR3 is CASSLPGASLYEQYV. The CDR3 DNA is TGCGCCAGCAGCTTGCCAGGGGCCTCTCTCTACGAGCAGTACGTC.

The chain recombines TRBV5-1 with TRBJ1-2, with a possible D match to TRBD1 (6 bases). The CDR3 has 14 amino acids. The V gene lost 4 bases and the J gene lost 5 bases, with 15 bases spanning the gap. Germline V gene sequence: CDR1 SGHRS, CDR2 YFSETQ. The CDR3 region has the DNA TGCGCCAGCAGCCCCACAGGGTTTGGGTATGGCTACACCTTC. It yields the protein CASSPTGFGYGYTF.

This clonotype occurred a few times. CDR3: CASTLDRLKNTEAFF. The CDR3 region has the DNA TGTGCCAGCACTCTAGACAGACTCAAGAACACTGAAGCTTTCTTT. This chain uses TRBV12-3 or TRBV12-4 with TRBJ1-1; D perhaps matches TRBD1 (5 bases). The CDR3 covers 15 residues. V was cut by 7 bases and J by 1 base, with 16 bases left in between.

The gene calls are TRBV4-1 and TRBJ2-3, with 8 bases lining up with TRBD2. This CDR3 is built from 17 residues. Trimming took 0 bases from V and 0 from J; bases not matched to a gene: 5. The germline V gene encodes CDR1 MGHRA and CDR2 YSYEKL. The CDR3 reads CASSQDFSGASTDTQYF. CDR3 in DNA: TGCGCCAGCAGCCAAGATTTTAGCGGGGCAAGCACAGATACGCAGTATTTT.

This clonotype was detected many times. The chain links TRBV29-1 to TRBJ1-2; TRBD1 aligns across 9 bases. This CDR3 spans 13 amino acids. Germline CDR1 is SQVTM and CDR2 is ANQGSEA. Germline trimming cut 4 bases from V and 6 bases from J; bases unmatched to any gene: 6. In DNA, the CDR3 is TGCAGCGTTGCCGGGACAGGGCAAGATGGCTACACCTTC. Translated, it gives CSVAGTGQDGYTF.